The subject of this entry is one T cell receptor (beta chain). This sample was taken from a study of shared T cell receptors in the human thymus. Germline V gene lookup returns CDR1 SGHVS and CDR2 FQNEAQ. This CDR3 has 15 amino acids. Clones were read by immunoSEQ multiplex PCR, and TCRdb kept only the in-frame ones, dropping some. The sample lists 700,000 to 750,000 clones, roughly 85% seen once, with around 0.0094% in the top ten. These data also featured in a second study, about human thymus T cells. That investigation notes: In corrective heart surgery, resections were taken, and these provided the thymus tissue.

V gene TRBV7-8 combines with J gene TRBJ2-2, with TRBD1 identical over 7 bases. Sequencing input: thymocytes. This TCR was sampled from a girl under two years old with a congenital heart defect. CDR3 region: CAMTTGQRNTGELFF. The CDR3 DNA is TGTGCAATGACAACGGGACAGAGGAACACCGGGGAGCTGTTTTTT.